This T cell receptor (beta chain) emerged from a study of Graves' ophthalmopathy and Graves' hyperthyroidism (dated by TCRdb to the late 2010s). Context from the whole study: Stable hyperthyroidism was defined as no progression to ophthalmopathy within 18 months of follow-up. The study used signatures of the TCR beta repertoire to tell Graves' ophthalmopathy apart from Graves' hyperthyroidism and to predict which patients would progress to ophthalmopathy. In total, over 130 blood samples were TCR-sequenced: 40 to 45 ophthalmopathy, about 75 hyperthyroidism and around 17 hyperthyroidism-to-ophthalmopathy patients. To explore V-J signatures distinguishing ophthalmopathy from hyperthyroidism, a discovery set of roughly 98 patients (about 43 ophthalmopathy, roughly 56 stable hyperthyroidism) was enrolled. For independent validation, a separate cohort was made up of 18 hyperthyroidism patients plus 17 patients who later progressed from hyperthyroidism to ophthalmopathy. In more than 5 hyperthyroidism patients, the T-cell repertoire of thyroid tissue was compared with the T-cell repertoire of blood. Once sampling was done, hyperthyroidism patients were given methimazole at a starting dose of 30 mg daily, while ophthalmopathy patients were given high-dose intravenous methylprednisolone.

This clonotype was detected many times. Its antigen is unknown. No much larger clone exists at a distance of one base, and base qualities are not known. General conclusions and limits of the study: The 13-signature model separated ophthalmopathy from stable hyperthyroidism with around 90% sensitivity and less than 83% specificity in cross-validation, and 80%/75% in the test set. Most of the expanded thyroid clonotypes with a frequency above 0.001 were also detected in blood, and it was suggested that the thyroid immune response may be reflected by blood repertoires. Sample size was not statistically predetermined, and group allocation was not concealed from the investigators. In validation, the model predicted ophthalmopathy progression with about 71% sensitivity and roughly 78% specificity; fewer than 15 predicted patients were CT-confirmed with GO in a median of 6.5 months.

The CDR3 covers 14 residues, taking in both the cysteine and the phenylalanine. The only DNA kept is the CDR3, 42 bases in frame from the first base. From V the trimming removes 3 bases and from J it removes 8 bases, while the gene matches leave 6 bases of the junction unaccounted for. Based on the germline V gene (reference sequence), the CDR1 and CDR2 sequences are LNHNV and YYDKDF. Hyperthyroidism patients were newly diagnosed, were aged 18 to 65 years, and had a disease duration under 2 months. Patients with other autoimmune diseases, uncontrolled infections, pregnancy or lactation were excluded. Diagnosis relied on clinical symptoms, serum thyroxine, TRAb, thyroid ultrasound and orbital computed tomography. Total RNA was extracted with Trizol reagent and quality-checked on an Agilent 2100 Bioanalyzer. For repertoire sequencing, the TCR beta CDR3 regions were amplified from RNA transcripts. The first round was an RT-PCR using HTBI primers with the Qiagen OneStep RT-PCR kit, and this first round was followed by a second-round multiplex PCR, then size selection and purification. Libraries were sequenced paired-end with 100 bp reads on an Illumina HiSeq2000. The authors' analysis ran thus. SOAPnuke was used to process the reads, removing any read that contained adapters or uncalled bases, had a mean Phred below 15, or lacked an exact match to the constant primer or identifier. COPE v1.2.5 was used to merge the high-quality paired reads. Unique nucleotide sequences were defined as clonotypes and aligned to IMGT TRB V, D and J references using MiTCR v1.1. The analysis was limited to V-J combinations with a frequency above 0.0001, which together covered 99.2% of the repertoires. A TCR clonal expansion and chaos score per V-J combination was defined as the ratio of F50 clonal expansion to chaos observed in the TCRdist matrix. Features were reduced by Welch's t-statistics and random forest to over 10 V-J combinations, which fed a naive Bayes classifier. Thyroid-blood repertoire similarity was quantified with the Morisita-Horn index. In-frame beta chains were kept once TCRdb had trimmed the public reads at Q25 with fastp and called clones with MiXCR. Every distinct CDR3 protein forms one entry, paired with its most common genes and DNA. TCRdb assigned the V and J calls; the authors' analysis was not used. The sample records over a million distinct CDR3 sequences, about two fifths of which are singletons. Of the sample, approximately 12% falls within the top ten clones.

The chain is encoded by TRBV15 joined to TRBJ1-2, and TRBD1 aligns with 10 junction nucleotides. Material: peripheral blood or thyroid tissue (not recorded which). This TCR was recovered from an adult man with Graves' hyperthyroidism. The DNA sequence is as follows: TGTGCCACCAGCAGGGGGGGGACAGGGGACGGCTACACCTTC. It codes for CATSRGGTGDGYTF.